Described below is a single TCR beta chain sequence and its context. The germline V gene encodes CDR1 KGHSH and CDR2 LQKENI. This CDR3 contains 13 residues. V shed 8 bases and J shed 5 bases, with 12 bases lying between them. This sample is part of a study of control samples from healthy donors and cancer patients. Clones were sequenced by immunoSEQ multiplex PCR, and TCRdb holds only the in-frame ones, with some missing. The data contain 15,000 to 18,000 clones, 85% to 90% of them singletons. Sequenced input: PBMCs. This receptor was identified in a woman in her seventies with colorectal cancer. This rearrangement joins TRBV18 to TRBJ1-4; D might be TRBD1 (5 bases). CDR3 sequence reads: CASARGANEKLFF. The CDR3 region has the DNA TGTGCCAGCGCCCGCGGGGCCAATGAAAAACTGTTTTTT.